This T cell receptor beta chain stems from a study of metastatic and nonmetastatic thyroid tumors (dated by TCRdb to about 2020). About the full investigation: Repertoires were compared across peripheral blood and tumor or nodule tissue samples from malignant and benign thyroid patients.

Points the paper makes about the study in general: In both blood and tumor samples, malignant tumors were reported to have significantly higher TCR beta diversity than benign nodules.

In its sample, this clone was seen many times. The antigen this receptor binds is unknown. The input lacks base qualities; no much larger clone sits a single base away. Different DNA sequences within this sample yield the same CDR3. Receptors were amplified or captured by PCR. Sequencing was carried out with an Illumina HiSeq 4000. High-throughput sequencing was used to profile the CDR3 region of the TCR beta-chain in every patient. The published analysis was carried out like this. A classifier to discriminate distant-metastatic papillary thyroid cancer patients was built from CDR3 differences across clinicopathological groups. To measure repertoire diversity the researchers used the Shannon index, while the Morisita-Horn index served to gauge how similar the tumor and blood repertoires were. Starting from the raw public reads, TCRdb applied fastp trimming at Q25, assembled clones with MiXCR and retained in-frame beta chains. These V and J calls derive from TCRdb rather than the authors' analysis. The table for this sample lists some 28,000 clones; 20% to 25% of them were counted only once. Of the sample, approximately 39% falls within the top ten clones.

None of the patients had been given any treatment before thyroid surgery. Using T-cell receptor beta sequencing, the researchers looked back retrospectively at clinical samples from patients, gathered between about 2012 and 2019. The TCR originated in a female donor with papillary thyroid cancer or a benign thyroid nodule (not recorded which). Some clones in this sample may be carry-over from other donors' samples. The sequenced sample was blood.

The nucleotide sequence reads as follows: TGTGCCAGCAGCCAGATTGGACAGGGAAACACTGAAGCTTTCTTT. This yields the protein CASSQIGQGNTEAFF. The receptor chain draws on TRBV3-1 and TRBJ1-1, and 8 junction bases match TRBD1. V trim: 3 bases; J trim: 2 bases; unmatched bases: 5. Counted from cysteine to phenylalanine, this CDR3 has 15 amino acids. The CDR3 DNA has 45 bases and is translated from base 1. The CDR1 and CDR2 encoded by the germline V gene (reference sequence) are LGHDT and YNNKEL.